This TCR beta chain was documented in a study of lymphopenia after photon versus proton radiotherapy. Study-level results: After the lymphocyte nadir, photon-treated repertoires showed oligoclonal expansion, especially of CD8+ Temra cells. Relative stability marked proton patients; photon patients lost diversity and naive cells. Larger post-nadir TCR diversity loss correlated inversely with survival in deceased patients.

Sequenced by immunoSEQ multiplex PCR; TCRdb stores in-frame clones only, minus some. This sample has under 80,000 clones, with around 85% found just once. The CDR3 sequence is 13 residues long. Germline V gene data show CDR1 as SGHNT and CDR2 as YYREEE (reference sequence). Trimming took 4 bases from V and 5 from J, leaving 9 bases between them. Notes on this clone: The antigen is not known.

The sequence derives from a man aged 40-55 years with gastric cancer. The starting material was peripheral blood, obtained from a patient treated with photon-based radiotherapy. V usage is TRBV5-4 and J usage is TRBJ1-4; no reliable D call. In nucleotides, the CDR3 is TGTGCCAGCAGCGTGGACCGCAATGAAAAACTGTTTTTT. Its translation is CASSVDRNEKLFF.